Sequencing of this T cell receptor (beta chain) was carried out in a study of monozygotic twins with inflammatory bowel disease. Study-level results: The results supported no single strong signal or clonotype associated with IBD. The study found lower TCRbeta diversity (inverse Simpson) in IBD patients than in healthy co-twins. Versus healthy twins, IBD patients showed fewer clonotypes shared with others, especially with disease activity.

The study subjected TCRalpha and TCRbeta cDNA to two nested PCRs of approximately 16 and 9 cycles. TCRdb re-called the 5' RACE reads, yielding one record per CDR3 amino acid sequence without DNA. This sample carries over 110,000 distinct CDR3 sequences, with 2% to 2.5% going to the ten biggest clones. With respect to this clonotype: The antigen is unknown.

Germline V gene data show CDR1 as DFQATT and CDR2 as SNEGSKA (reference sequence). The CDR3 extends over 17 amino acids. The specimen sequenced was blood. V gene TRBV20-1 combines with J gene TRBJ2-3; lacking DNA, the TRBD2 call made by TCRdb goes unchecked. The TCR comes from a human donor with ulcerative colitis or Crohn's disease, or a healthy co-twin of an affected twin (not recorded which). CDR3 loop: CSASDSGPTGSTDTQYF.